This entry describes one TCR beta chain. Its antigen is currently unknown. CD4+ cells yielded CD45RA+ naive and CD45RA-negative memory subsets. The sample originates from a study of shared clonotypes between healthy human individuals. Study-wide background: A donor's plate count was three for CD4 naive and three for CD4 memory; CD8 naive had two and CD8 memory one.

The study's findings and limits: Of the naive CD4 clonotypes, approximately 5% were shared across several donors.

Germline lookup yields CDR1 GTSNPN and CDR2 SVGIG (reference sequence). The V end lost 5 bases, the J end lost 7 bases, and 14 bases lay between the germline ends. The length of the CDR3 is 13 residues. Genomic DNA from each subset was divided evenly over several immunoSEQ plates. This table comes from immunoSEQ multiplex PCR, and its TCRdb copy is limited to in-frame clones, with some not included. The repertoire includes some 2,100,000 clones, under 97% of them detected once, and around 0.13% sits in the top ten. The sequencing input was naive CD4+ T cells sorted from blood. Subset of the sample: CD45RA+ positively selected. The TCR sequence derives from a man younger than 30 in good health. This chain joins TRBV30 and TRBJ1-4; no firm D call. The CDR3 DNA reads TGTGCCTGGGCGCCGGCCTGGGGTGAAAAACTGTTTTTT. This encodes CAWAPAWGEKLFF.